A single sample is the source of the 7 T cell receptor beta chains below, sequenced in a study of Tregs in tolerant kidney transplant recipients. Measured with immunoSEQ multiplex PCR; TCRdb has only the in-frame clones, and not every one. The sample has around 63,000 clones, 80% to 90% seen once; the top ten hold roughly 2%. The sequences come from Tregs from blood, collected before the transplant. All receptors derive from a human donor who received a combined kidney and bone marrow transplant.

With respect to this clone: Sequence at one end of the junction differs from germline and may be a read error. V and J are TRBV7-2 and TRBJ2-7, with 12 positions matching TRBD2. CDR3 length: 14 amino acids. Per the germline V gene, CDR1 is SGHTA and CDR2 is FQGNSA. This chain's CDR3 is CASSLAGGLYEQYF. CDR3 sequence (DNA): TGTGCCAGCAGCCTAGCGGGAGGGCTTTACGAGCAGTACTTC.

This sequence joins TRBV30 and TRBJ1-5; tentatively, D is TRBD1 (6 bases). V was shortened by 1 base and J by 2 bases, with 9 bases between the two germline ends. Germline CDR1 is GTSNPN and CDR2 is SVGIG (reference sequence). The CDR3 consists of 14 residues. The CDR3 protein is CAWSGGAGNQPQHF. The CDR3, as DNA: TGTGCCTGGAGTGGGGGGGCCGGCAATCAGCCCCAGCATTTT.

The V and J genes are TRBV10-3 and TRBJ1-3; D gene uncertain. The CDR3 runs to 14 residues. V was clipped by 7 bases and J by 2 bases, with 12 bases between them. The germline V gene has CDR1 ENHRY and CDR2 SYGVKD. CDR3 nucleotide sequence: TGTGCCATCAAAGAAGGGCCGGCTGGAAACACCATATATTTT. Encoded protein: CAIKEGPAGNTIYF.

This chain uses TRBV6-6 with TRBJ1-5; 7 bases are shared with TRBD1. The V and J ends lost 5 bases and 7 bases, in that order; junction bases with no gene match: 8. The CDR3 runs 14 residues. Per the germline V gene, CDR1 is MNHNY and CDR2 is SVGAGI (reference sequence). In DNA form, the CDR3 reads TGTGCCAGCAGTCACCGGGACAGTGTGCAGCCCCAGCATTTT. Protein sequence: CASSHRDSVQPQHF.

The V gene is TRBV28, the J gene TRBJ1-2, with unresolved D. V lost 5 bases, J lost 8 bases, and 21 bases lay in between. CDR3 length: 15 residues. Germline lookup yields CDR1 MDHEN and CDR2 SYDVKM. In DNA, the CDR3 is TGTGCCAGCAGTAGGCCGGATTTAGGGCGGAAGGGCTACACCTTC. This codes for CASSRPDLGRKGYTF.

The gene calls are TRBV18 and TRBJ1-1; D not resolved. Germline V gives CDR1 KGHSH, CDR2 LQKENI. This CDR3 contains 15 residues. V was trimmed by 2 bases and J by 1 base, leaving 11 bases between them. The CDR3 loop reads CASSPKWGENTEAFF. In DNA, the CDR3 is TGTGCCAGCTCACCAAAATGGGGAGAGAACACTGAAGCTTTCTTT.

The rearrangement uses TRBV4-1 and TRBJ1-2; D is ambiguous. V lost 1 base and J lost 5, with 11 bases in between. There are 14 residues in the CDR3. Germline CDR1 reads MGHRA; CDR2 reads YSYEKL. The CDR3 DNA reads TGCGCCAGCAGCCAAGTTTCGACCGATTATGGCTACACCTTC. It yields the protein CASSQVSTDYGYTF.